This TCR beta chain is drawn from a study of cytomegalovirus exposure and HLA in healthy donors. Study-level points and caveats: 16,951 TCR beta sequences were associated with HLA alleles at 0.05 false discovery rate in a later analysis. A link between a missense DCLRE1C variant and TCR beta V- and J-gene trimming emerged from a later analysis. About 90% or about 30% of the time was how often most TCR beta V segments were productive, according to an earlier analysis. The number of N-insertions in an Asian-associated ancestry cluster was reportedly below the approximately 700-donor mean in a later analysis.

PCR amplification relied on 60 Vbeta primers (plus 13 Jbeta primers). TCRdb keeps only in-frame clones here, not all; method: immunoSEQ multiplex PCR. The sample yields roughly 100,000 clones, around 84% seen once. As for this clone: The antigen is undetermined.

V shed 0 bases and J shed 4 bases, with 15 bases lying between them. Germline assignment: CDR1 WSHSY and CDR2 SAAADI. The CDR3 length is 17 residues. This TCR was recovered from a young man in good health and CMV-seronegative. V gene TRBV10-2 combines with J gene TRBJ2-2; perhaps TRBD2 as D (6 bases). Sequencing was carried out using PBMCs. The CDR3 DNA is TGCGCCAGCAGTGAGTCGACCCCGGGAGCCCCCACCGGGGAGCTGTTTTTT. It translates to CASSESTPGAPTGELFF.